A single count supports the clone carrying this T cell receptor (beta chain). The entry originates in a study of blood T cells in healthy people across ages. Every donor gave approximately 10 milliliters of peripheral blood. No fewer than 6 million PBMCs went into each sample. The amount of total RNA extracted per sample was at least 5 micrograms. Through a sample-barcoded 5' primer and a J-beta primer mix, a second PCR was run for about 7 to 12 cycles. TCRdb called the 5' RACE reads again in MiXCR, with one record for every CDR3 protein. The sample contains about 1.8 million distinct CDR3 sequences, 40% to 55% of which appear only once. The receptor was isolated from a woman between 35 and 50 years old in good health. Sequences were obtained from blood.

CDR3 in amino acids: CASSLVGRVSEKLFF. The CDR3 DNA reads as TGCGCCAGCAGCTTAGTGGGGCGAGTGAGTGAAAAACTGTTTTTT. The chain joins TRBV5-1 to TRBJ1-4, with D perhaps matching TRBD1 (5 bases). The V end was cut by 2 bases, the J end by 7 bases, with 15 bases between. This CDR3 is built from 15 residues. In germline, CDR1 is SGHRS, CDR2 YFSETQ.